A selection of T cell receptor beta chains follows, all from one sample in a study of T cell responses to AZD1222 COVID-19 vaccine. Using immunoSEQ multiplex PCR, the repertoire was profiled, and TCRdb retains in-frame clones only, with some absent. The sample shows 75,000 to 95,000 clones, about 92% of them seen only once. The specimen was peripheral blood, collected on day 0 of MenACWY control vaccination. The receptors were gathered from an adult in good health. Both conserved end residues are part of each CDR3. A D gene is named only where the DNA matches it firmly.

CDR3 DNA: TGCGCCAGCAGCTTCGTAGGGGGCGGGGTTGATGGCTACACCTTC
CDR3 protein: CASSFVGGGVDGYTF
J gene: TRBJ1-2
D gene: TRBD1
V gene: TRBV5-1

CDR3 DNA: TGTGCCAGCAGTTTTGTGGGGGAGACCCAGTACTTC
CDR3 protein: CASSFVGETQYF
J gene: TRBJ2-5
D gene: NA
V gene: TRBV6-2/TRBV6-3

CDR3 DNA: TGTGCCAGCAGCCAAAGAGGGGTGGACTATGGCTACACCTTC
CDR3 protein: CASSQRGVDYGYTF
J gene: TRBJ1-2
D gene: NA
V gene: TRBV3-1/TRBV3-2

CDR3 DNA: TGCGCCAGCAGCCAATCGTTCCAGGACACTGAAGCTTTCTTT
CDR3 protein: CASSQSFQDTEAFF
J gene: TRBJ1-1
D gene: NA
V gene: TRBV4-3

CDR3 DNA: TGCGCCAGCAGCTTGGGAATTTGGACAGGAAACAATCAGCCCCAGCATTTT
CDR3 protein: CASSLGIWTGNNQPQHF
J gene: TRBJ1-5
D gene: TRBD1
V gene: TRBV5-1

CDR3 DNA: TGTGCCAGCAGTTTCACAGGGAAGGGGTTCGGCACTGAAGCTTTCTTT
CDR3 protein: CASSFTGKGFGTEAFF
J gene: TRBJ1-1
D gene: NA
V gene: TRBV28

CDR3 DNA: TGTGCCAGCAGTGACATAGGGTTATGGGAGCAGTTCTTC
CDR3 protein: CASSDIGLWEQFF
J gene: TRBJ2-1
D gene: NA
V gene: TRBV2

CDR3 DNA: TGCAGCGTTGAAAGCGAGAGCTCCTACGAGCAGTACTTC
CDR3 protein: CSVESESSYEQYF
J gene: TRBJ2-7
D gene: NA
V gene: TRBV29-1

CDR3 DNA: TGTGCCAGCAGGACAGGGTATCAGCCCCAGCATTTT
CDR3 protein: CASRTGYQPQHF
J gene: TRBJ1-5
D gene: TRBD1
V gene: TRBV12-3/TRBV12-4

CDR3 DNA: TGCGCCAGCAGCTTGGATGGAAGCTCCTACAATGAGCAGTTCTTC
CDR3 protein: CASSLDGSSYNEQFF
J gene: TRBJ2-1
D gene: NA
V gene: TRBV5-1

CDR3 DNA: TGTGCCAGCAGCCAAGCATTAGCCGACACAGATACGCAGTATTTT
CDR3 protein: CASSQALADTDTQYF
J gene: TRBJ2-3
D gene: NA
V gene: TRBV3-1/TRBV3-2

CDR3 DNA: TGCAGCGTTGGAGGGCGCGATGAAAAACTGTTTTTT
CDR3 protein: CSVGGRDEKLFF
J gene: TRBJ1-4
D gene: NA
V gene: TRBV29-1